This T cell receptor (beta chain) emerged from a study of cytomegalovirus exposure and HLA in healthy donors. Looking at the study overall: One earlier analysis, a look at roughly 170 million T cells, found fewer than 140 million unique TCR beta sequences. General study results and limits: With further analysis later on, most CMV-associated TCR beta chains appeared HLA-restricted. Exclusion as indistinguishable affected some V segments, including TRBV6-2 and TRBV6-3.

CDR1 and CDR2 (germline): LGHNA, YSLEER. The CDR3 is made up of 14 amino acids. Trimming stripped 1 base from V and 5 bases from J, with 9 bases between. This clone was detected once. Its antigen is currently unknown. This PCR relied on a set of 60 Vbeta primers and 13 Jbeta primers. The table came from immunoSEQ multiplex PCR; TCRdb's copy has only in-frame clones and leaves some out. The table includes over 70,000 clones, approximately 77% detected once. The receptor was isolated from a man in his thirties or forties in good health and CMV-seronegative. Sequenced sample: PBMCs. This chain connects TRBV4-3 to TRBJ2-1; D not certain. CDR3 bases: TGCGCCAGCAGCCAAGGTCTAGAGAACAATGAGCAGTTCTTC. It yields the protein CASSQGLENNEQFF.